These 15 T cell receptor beta chains were sequenced from one sample in a study of T cells in Graves' hyperthyroidism and ophthalmopathy. Authors of the study amplified TCR beta CDR3 regions from RNA transcripts. During a first-round RT-PCR of the TCR CDR3, the HTBI primer set was used. MiXCR, run by TCRdb on the multiplex PCR reads, gives a single entry per CDR3 protein. This repertoire shows hundreds of thousands of distinct CDR3 sequences, roughly 14% found once; its top ten account for roughly 13%. Sequencing input: blood. These receptors all stem from a man between 18 and 35 years old with Graves' ophthalmopathy.

In this sample, this clonotype turned up a few times. The chain uses TRBV18 and TRBJ2-7; no clear D. Per the germline V gene, CDR1 is KGHSH and CDR2 is LQKENI. V gave up 6 bases and J gave up 4 bases, with 13 bases separating them. The CDR3 contains 13 residues. This CDR3 reads CASSFRVEYEQYF. In DNA form, the CDR3 reads TGTGCCAGCTCCTTCCGGGTCGAATACGAGCAGTACTTC.

Comment on this clonotype: This may arise from a read error, as a much more abundant clone is one base away. The chain couples TRBV29-1 to TRBJ1-2; D is uncertain. CDR3 length: 17 amino acids. The V gene's germline CDR1 is SQVTM and CDR2 ANQGSEA. CDR3 in amino acids: CSVDLWERQPANCGYTF. The CDR3 nucleotides are TGCAGCGTTGACCTCTGGGAACGACAACCAGCTAACTGTGGCTACACCTTC.

A word on this clonotype: A much larger clonotype is one base distant, so this may be a read error. Without the conserved terminal phenylalanine or tryptophan, this CDR3 likely stems from a read error. The chain carries TRBV12-3 or TRBV12-4 and TRBJ2-7; 7 nucleotides line up with TRBD2. With 6 bases clipped from V and 3 bases from J, the junction kept 8 bases outside the gene matches. The CDR3 has 14 amino acids. The CDR3 region is CASSPGGGFYEQYL. CDR3 DNA sequence: TGTGCCAGCAGCCCGGGGGGAGGCTTCTACGAGCAGTACCTC.

This clonotype was recorded many times. This chain connects TRBV5-1 to TRBJ2-7; 7 positions match TRBD2. V lost 0 bases, J lost 0 bases, and 6 bases stayed unmatched. Germline V gene data show CDR1 as SGHRS and CDR2 as YFSETQ. The CDR3 loop spans 16 amino acids. The CDR3 loop reads CASSLELGRFSYEQYF. CDR3 nucleotide sequence: TGCGCCAGCAGCTTGGAACTCGGGAGGTTCTCCTACGAGCAGTACTTC.

This clonotype was found many times. This chain links TRBV5-1 with TRBJ1-1, with no clear D. V was cut by 7 bases and J by 1 base, with 8 bases left in between. The length of the CDR3 is 12 residues. Germline V gene sequence: CDR1 SGHRS, CDR2 YFSETQ. CDR3 bases: TGCGCCAGCCGGACCGCGAACACTGAAGCTTTCTTT. Protein product: CASRTANTEAFF.

This clonotype was observed many times. The V gene is TRBV12-3 or TRBV12-4, the J gene TRBJ1-1; possible D gene TRBD1, 6 bases. With 5 bases removed from V and 7 bases from J, the gap between germline ends came to 14 bases. The CDR3 covers 13 residues. CDR3 sequence reads: CASSITGPNEAFF. The CDR3 nucleotides are TGTGCCAGCAGTATAACAGGGCCTAATGAAGCTTTCTTT.

This clonotype was detected many times. The genes are TRBV7-9 and TRBJ2-5, with D possibly TRBD1 on 5 matching bases. The germline CDR1 and CDR2 sequences are SEHNR and FQNEAQ (reference sequence). Trimming removed 0 bases from V and 2 bases from J, with 7 bases in between. The CDR3 length is 14 residues. CDR3 region: CASSLAGHQETQYF. Here the CDR3 DNA reads TGTGCCAGCAGCTTAGCGGGGCATCAAGAGACCCAGTACTTC.

The chain employs TRBV10-1 and TRBJ2-3; 10 bases agree with TRBD1. Germline-derived CDR1 and CDR2 are WNHNN and SYGVQD (reference sequence). This CDR3 comprises 15 residues. V lost 6 bases and J lost 3; bases outside the gene matches: 6. The CDR3 loop reads CASRPTGQGTDTQYF. The CDR3 DNA sequence: TGCGCCAGCAGACCGACGGGACAGGGGACAGATACGCAGTATTTT.

This clonotype was detected many times. The J gene is TRBJ2-7, the V gene TRBV19, with 9 bases lining up with TRBD1. V gave up 6 bases and J gave up 2 bases; unmatched junction bases: 5. CDR3 size: 14 residues. Looked up from germline, CDR1 is LNHDA and CDR2 is SQIVND (reference sequence). CDR3 residues: CASSIGTGPYEQYF. The CDR3, as DNA: TGTGCCAGTAGCATCGGGACAGGGCCCTACGAGCAGTACTTC.

As to this clonotype: One base away lies a much larger clone, so this may be a sequencing read error. This chain uses TRBV2 with TRBJ2-1; D remains unclear. With 1 base removed from V and 8 bases from J, the gap between germline ends came to 0 bases. CDR1 is SNHLY, CDR2 FYNNEI, per germline. The CDR3 is made up of 10 amino acids. CDR3 sequence (DNA): TGTGCCAGCAGTGAAGATGAGCAGTTCTTC. This sequence encodes CASSEDEQFF.

This clonotype was counted between two and nine times. CDR3 residues: CATSYRREYTEAFF. CDR3 DNA: TGTGCCACTTCCTATCGGAGGGAGTACACTGAAGCTTTCTTT. The V call is TRBV6-1, the J call TRBJ1-1; D gene uncertain. V lost 10 bases and J lost 3, with 18 bases in between. This CDR3 has 14 residues. Germline loops: CDR1 MNHNS, CDR2 SASEGT.

This clonotype was seen more than once but under ten times. Compared with germline, one end of the junction differs, possibly owing to a read error. V is TRBV5-1 and J is TRBJ1-2; 10 bases are shared with TRBD1. In germline, CDR1 is SGHRS, CDR2 YFSETQ. The CDR3 totals 13 residues. Written as DNA, the CDR3 is TGCGCCAGCAGCTGGACAGGGGGGGGAGGCTACGCCTTC. It specifies CASSWTGGGGYAF.

This clonotype was picked up a small number of times. The rearrangement links TRBV7-3 to TRBJ2-1; perhaps TRBD1 as D (6 bases). Germline V lookup: CDR1 SGHTA, CDR2 FQGTGA. Deletions cut 4 bases from V and 15 bases from J, with 22 bases between. This CDR3 is 14 amino acids long. The CDR3 sequence: CASSSQGSGSPPFF. The CDR3 DNA reads TGTGCCAGCAGCTCCCAGGGGAGTGGGAGCCCTCCGTTCTTC.

This clonotype was found a few times. Possible read error: a much larger clone is one base away. V and J are TRBV3-1 and TRBJ1-2; a possible D gene is TRBD1 (5 bases). Germline CDR1 is LGHDT and CDR2 is YNNKEL (reference sequence). The CDR3 covers 14 residues. Between the trimmed V and J ends, which lost 1 base and 7 bases, there was a span of 13 bases. This CDR3 is CASSQVVAGSGYTF. The DNA for the CDR3 is TGTGCCAGCAGCCAAGTGGTGGCAGGGTCTGGCTACACCTTC.

The chain combines TRBV14 with TRBJ2-1, with 10 nucleotides matching TRBD1. The CDR3 consists of 17 residues. V shed 0 bases and J 10 bases; nucleotides not matched to a gene: 12. The V gene's germline CDR1 is SGHDN and CDR2 FVKESK. As DNA, the CDR3 is TGTGCCAGCAGCCAAGACCCTCCGAGACAGGGGGCTTGGGAGCAGTTCTTC. This encodes CASSQDPPRQGAWEQFF. Variable domain in full (rest from reference TRBV14 and TRBJ2-1): EAGVTQFPSHSVIEKGQTVTLRCDPISGHDNLYWYRRVMGKEIKFLLHFVKESKQDESGMPNNRFLAERTGGTYSTLKVQPAELEDSGVYFCASSQDPPRQGAWEQFFGPGTRLTVL.